The clone carrying this T cell receptor beta chain was detected a few times. TCRdb fed the 5' RACE reads into MiXCR, producing one record per CDR3 protein. Of about 400,000 distinct CDR3 sequences detected, about 24% appear once; the ten largest clones hold about 10%. The CDR3 totals 14 residues. These data originate in a study of T-cell memory formation after mild COVID-19. Input material: PBMCs or a T cell subset sorted from them (not recorded which). The V call is TRBV21-1, the J call TRBJ2-7; the DNA was not compared with TRBD2, the D call given in the table. TRBV21-1 is recorded as a pseudogene. This TCR came from an adult woman who had mild COVID-19 (a few samples of this study predate the infection). Cell type and time point are not known. The DNA of the CDR3 is TGTGCCAGCCGGCCCGACAGGGGCTCCTACGAGCAGTACTTC. Translation: CASRPDRGSYEQYF.